These 25 T cell receptor beta chains originate from one sample sequenced in a study of tumor-infiltrating lymphocytes in localized non-small cell lung cancer. Data came from immunoSEQ multiplex PCR; TCRdb stores just in-frame clones and leaves some out. The profile shows about 21,000 clones, nearly 80% of them singletons. The sequencing sample was made of lung tumor tissue. The receptors were sampled from a human donor with non-small cell lung cancer.

V is TRBV4-2 and J is TRBJ1-5; no firm D call. Trimming took 0 bases from V and 3 from J, leaving 3 bases between them. This CDR3 has 13 amino acids. Germline V gene sequence: CDR1 LGHNA, CDR2 YNFKEQ. CDR3 nucleotide sequence: TGTGCCAGCAGCCAAGAGCCCAATCAGCCCCAGCATTTT. This sequence encodes CASSQEPNQPQHF.

Only a few counts were recorded for this clone. The chain recombines TRBV6-5 with TRBJ1-5; possibly TRBD1 for D (5 bases). Germline V gene data show CDR1 as MNHEY and CDR2 as SVGAGI. Trimming removed 4 bases from V and 1 base from J, with 8 bases in between. The CDR3 runs 14 residues. CDR3 nucleotide sequence: TGTGCCAGCAGTTCGGGGGGGAGCAATCAGCCCCAGCATTTT. Translation: CASSSGGSNQPQHF.

The chain is built from TRBV11-3 and TRBJ2-1, with D possibly matching TRBD1 (6 bases). V shed 5 bases and J shed 4 bases, with 18 bases lying between them. The germline gives CDR1 SGHNT, CDR2 YENEEA. This CDR3 comprises 16 residues. CDR3 sequence: CASSPLRGTTYNEQFF. CDR3 nucleotides: TGTGCCAGCAGCCCGCTCAGGGGCACAACTTACAATGAGCAGTTCTTC.

The chain has TRBV19 and TRBJ1-5; D perhaps matches TRBD1 (5 bases). Germline V gene lookup returns CDR1 LNHDA and CDR2 SQIVND (reference sequence). With 3 bases removed from V and 2 bases from J, the gap between germline ends came to 14 bases. This CDR3 region has 16 residues. For the CDR3, the DNA is TGTGCCAGTAGTATGCTGGGGCCCCAAGGCAATCAGCCCCAGCATTTT. Translated, it gives CASSMLGPQGNQPQHF. Using reference TRBV19 and TRBJ1-5 for the parts outside the CDR3, the full variable domain is DGGITQSPKYLFRKEGQNVTLSCEQNLNHDAMYWYRQDPGQGLRLIYYSQIVNDFQKGDIAEGYSVSREKKESFPLTVTSAQKNPTAFYLCASSMLGPQGNQPQHFGDGTRLSIL.

The chain carries TRBV30 and TRBJ2-7; 8 nucleotides match TRBD1. The germline V gene encodes CDR1 GTSNPN and CDR2 SVGIG (reference sequence). This CDR3 has 12 amino acids. Trimming at V came to 4 bases and at J to 3 bases, leaving 2 bases not matched to a gene. The CDR3 protein is CAWKDRGYEQYF. The DNA of the CDR3 is TGTGCCTGGAAAGACAGGGGCTACGAGCAGTACTTC. The variable domain in full, completed from reference TRBV30 and TRBJ2-7, reads SQTIHQWPATLVQPVGSPLSLECTVEGTSNPNLYWYRQAAGRGLQLLFYSVGIGQISSEVPQNLSASRPQDRQFILSSKKLLLSDSGFYLCAWKDRGYEQYFGPGTRLTVT.

V usage is TRBV7-2 and J usage is TRBJ2-1; the match to TRBD2 covers 7 bases. V shed 4 bases and J 10 bases; nucleotides not matched to a gene: 4. Germline V gene lookup returns CDR1 SGHTA and CDR2 FQGNSA. The CDR3 spans 12 residues. The CDR3 region has the DNA TGTGCCAGCAGCTCCACTAGCGCAGAGCAGTTCTTC. Translated, it gives CASSSTSAEQFF. The complete variable domain, with remaining parts taken from reference TRBV7-2 and TRBJ2-1, reads GAGVSQSPSNKVTEKGKDVELRCDPISGHTALYWYRQSLGQGLEFLIYFQGNSAPDKSGLPSDRFSAERTGGSVSTLTIQRTQQEDSAVYLCASSSTSAEQFFGPGTRLTVL.

This chain links TRBV28 with TRBJ2-7, with a weak D call TRBD1 (5 bases). The CDR3 extends over 14 amino acids. CDR1 is MDHEN and CDR2 is SYDVKM in the germline V gene. Deletions cut 2 bases from V and 6 bases from J, with 14 bases between. The CDR3 sequence is CASSLGAAFGEQYF. In DNA form, the CDR3 reads TGTGCCAGCAGTTTAGGGGCCGCTTTCGGCGAGCAGTACTTC.

The rearrangement joins TRBV5-4 to TRBJ1-2; D is unclear. V was cut by 0 bases and J by 4 bases, with 13 bases left in between. This CDR3 has 15 residues. Germline V gene lookup returns CDR1 SGHNT and CDR2 YYREEE (reference sequence). CDR3 sequence reads: CASSLDFQAGYGYTF. The CDR3, as DNA: TGTGCCAGCAGCTTGGACTTTCAGGCGGGCTATGGCTACACCTTC.

The CDR3 DNA reads as TGTGCCAGTAGTACCGGACTTCCCGGGGAGCTGTTTTTT. Protein: CASSTGLPGELFF. The chain employs TRBV19 and TRBJ2-2; possible D gene TRBD2, 5 bases. CDR1 LNHDA and CDR2 SQIVND come from the germline V gene (reference sequence). Trimming cost V 4 bases and J 6 bases, with 9 bases left between them. This CDR3 comprises 13 residues.

The rearrangement links TRBV18 to TRBJ1-4, with 7 nucleotides matching TRBD1. The V gene's germline CDR1 is KGHSH and CDR2 LQKENI. There are 13 residues in the CDR3. V dropped 4 bases and J dropped 4; count of bases not matched to a gene: 0. CDR3 sequence: CASSRDSNEKLFF. CDR3 sequence (DNA): TGTGCCAGCTCACGGGACAGTAATGAAAAACTGTTTTTT.

V gene TRBV7-9 combines with J gene TRBJ2-3; 7 nucleotides align to TRBD2. Trimming took 8 bases from V and 0 from J; bases not matched to a gene: 11. The CDR3 totals 16 residues. CDR1 is SEHNR, CDR2 FQNEAQ, per germline (reference sequence). CDR3 DNA: TGTGCCAGCTCAAACTGGCTAGCGGCTAGCACAGATACGCAGTATTTT. This sequence encodes CASSNWLAASTDTQYF.

The J gene is TRBJ2-7, the V gene TRBV7-2; the match to TRBD1 covers 9 bases. The junction had 9 bases not matched to a gene; V was cut back by 4 bases and J by 8 bases. Looked up from germline, CDR1 is SGHTA and CDR2 is FQGNSA. The CDR3 runs to 14 residues. As DNA, the CDR3 is TGTGCCAGCAGCTCTCGGGACAGGGTCTGGCAGCAGTACTTC. Protein: CASSSRDRVWQQYF.

The gene calls are TRBV28 and TRBJ1-3; 9 bases agree with TRBD1. The CDR3 is 14 amino acids. After removal of 5 bases from V and 7 bases from J, the junction contained 6 bases not matched to a gene. Germline V lookup: CDR1 MDHEN, CDR2 SYDVKM. DNA for the CDR3: TGTGCCAGCAGTCGGGGACAGGGTCGCAACACCATATATTTT. Translating it yields CASSRGQGRNTIYF.

V is TRBV5-4 and J is TRBJ1-1, with 7 bases lining up with TRBD1. This CDR3 spans 15 amino acids. Germline CDR1 reads SGHNT; CDR2 reads YYREEE (reference sequence). With 1 base clipped from V and 3 bases from J, the junction kept 6 bases outside the gene matches. The CDR3 spells CASSLSPGGDTEAFF. The CDR3 region has the DNA TGTGCCAGCAGCTTGTCACCAGGGGGTGACACTGAAGCTTTCTTT. Combining the CDR3 with reference TRBV5-4 and TRBJ1-1 gives the whole variable domain ETGVTQSPTHLIKTRGQQVTLRCSSQSGHNTVSWYQQALGQGPQFIFQYYREEENGRGNFPPRFSGLQFPNYSSELNVNALELDDSALYLCASSLSPGGDTEAFFGQGTRLTVV.

J is TRBJ2-5 and V is TRBV10-3, with a possible D match to TRBD2 (6 bases). Germline V gives CDR1 ENHRY, CDR2 SYGVKD. V was shortened by 3 bases and J by 5 bases, with 10 bases between the two germline ends. The CDR3 is 13 amino acids. The CDR3 loop is CAISERTTETQYF. The CDR3 nucleotides are TGTGCCATCAGTGAAAGGACTACGGAGACCCAGTACTTC.

The chain couples TRBV5-4 to TRBJ2-2, with TRBD1 identical over 10 bases. Unmatched junction bases numbered 3, after V lost 4 bases and J lost 0 bases. Germline V gene sequence: CDR1 SGHNT, CDR2 YYREEE (reference sequence). This CDR3 is 16 amino acids long. The CDR3 DNA is TGTGCCAGCAGCGTGGGACAGGGGACGAACACCGGGGAGCTGTTTTTT. This gives the protein CASSVGQGTNTGELFF.

The rearrangement joins TRBV19 to TRBJ2-7; D is ambiguous. There are 13 residues in the CDR3. Trimming stripped 5 bases from V and 4 bases from J, with 12 bases between. Germline V lookup: CDR1 LNHDA, CDR2 SQIVND (reference sequence). CDR3 protein: CASSPSGRYEQYF. The CDR3 DNA sequence: TGTGCCAGTAGTCCGTCGGGCAGATACGAGCAGTACTTC.

The chain employs TRBV7-2 and TRBJ2-3; 8 bases fit TRBD1. The CDR3 loop spans 14 amino acids. The germline V gene has CDR1 SGHTA and CDR2 FQGNSA. J was trimmed by 1 base and V by 4 bases; bases with no gene match: 1. The CDR3 here is CASSSDRGTDTQYF. In nucleotides, the CDR3 is TGTGCCAGCAGCTCGGACAGGGGCACAGATACGCAGTATTTT.

This sequence joins TRBV29-1 and TRBJ2-2; D perhaps matches TRBD1 (5 bases). Trimming took off 4 bases at V and 7 bases at J, with 7 bases between the two ends. This CDR3 is built from 11 residues. CDR1 is SQVTM and CDR2 is ANQGSEA in the germline V gene. The CDR3 DNA is TGCAGCGTTGGGGGCTACGGGGAGCTGTTTTTT. This encodes CSVGGYGELFF.

This chain uses TRBV18 with TRBJ2-2; 7 bases map to TRBD1. CDR3 size: 16 residues. After removal of 3 bases from V and 3 bases from J, the junction contained 7 bases not matched to a gene. The V gene's germline CDR1 is KGHSH and CDR2 LQKENI. CDR3 nucleotide sequence: TGTGCCAGCTCACCGCAGGGACAGTACGACACCGGGGAGCTGTTTTTT. Its protein product is CASSPQGQYDTGELFF.

This chain uses TRBV9 with TRBJ2-7, with 9 nucleotides matching TRBD2. From germline, CDR1 is SGDLS and CDR2 YYNGEE. V was clipped by 1 base and J by 4 bases; unmatched bases: 9. This CDR3 is 16 amino acids long. The CDR3 here is CASSVLPSGRNYEQYF. The CDR3 DNA reads as TGTGCCAGCAGCGTACTGCCCAGCGGGAGGAATTACGAGCAGTACTTC.

The chain carries TRBV6-5 and TRBJ1-2, with a tentative D call TRBD1 (5 bases). The germline gives CDR1 MNHEY, CDR2 SVGAGI. V shed 6 bases and J shed 7 bases, with 18 bases lying between them. This CDR3 comprises 14 residues. This CDR3 is CASSATASFGGYTF. CDR3 nucleotide sequence: TGTGCCAGCAGCGCGACAGCGAGTTTTGGTGGCTACACCTTC.

This chain links TRBV7-8 with TRBJ2-1; D may be TRBD2 (6 bases). CDR1 and CDR2 (germline): SGHVS, FQNEAQ. This CDR3 is built from 15 residues. V lost 3 bases to trimming and J lost 6 bases, with 15 bases between them. This CDR3 reads CASSFLGRWGNEQFF. CDR3 bases: TGTGCCAGCAGCTTCCTCGGGAGATGGGGCAATGAGCAGTTCTTC.

This chain joins TRBV6-1 and TRBJ1-5; TRBD1 matches at 8 bases. V was pared by 0 bases and J by 2 bases, with 0 bases of the junction left unmatched. The CDR3 has 15 amino acids. Germline V lookup: CDR1 MNHNS, CDR2 SASEGT. The chain's CDR3 is CASSEATGGNQPQHF. CDR3 nucleotides: TGTGCCAGCAGTGAAGCGACAGGGGGCAATCAGCCCCAGCATTTT.

This clone was counted a single time. J is TRBJ1-4 and V is TRBV7-6, with a weak D call TRBD1 (5 bases). The germline CDR1 and CDR2 sequences are SGHVS and FNYEAQ. The V end lost 2 bases, the J end lost 5 bases, and 12 bases lay between the germline ends. The CDR3 has 15 residues. The chain's CDR3 is CASSLLAGSNEKLFF. DNA for the CDR3: TGTGCCAGCAGCTTATTGGCAGGGAGCAATGAAAAACTGTTTTTT.